This T cell receptor beta chain was retrieved from a study of human T cells and chemical hapten exposure. Germline assignment: CDR1 MNHEY and CDR2 SVGEGT. The CDR3 covers 16 residues. Trimming took 5 bases from V and 3 from J; bases not matched to a gene: 10. This clonotype occurred many times. TCRdb processed the RACE reads anew with MiXCR; each CDR3 protein has one entry. This table holds 330,000 or so distinct CDR3 sequences, nearly 6.5% found once. The time point is: patch test 2, 6 weeks after DPC sensitization. The treatment here: therapeutic diphenylcyclopropenone sensitization with weekly scalp DPC.

Here the sequenced sample was whole blood, taken in connection with sensitization to the hapten diphenylcyclopropenone (DPC). This chain joins TRBV6-2 or TRBV6-3 and TRBJ1-5; 7 nucleotides align to TRBD1. The TCR sequence derives from a woman under 30 with alopecia areata. Some clones in this sample may be carry-over from other donors' samples. CDR3 sequence: CASSRTGAPINQPQHF. The CDR3 region has the DNA TGTGCCAGCAGTCGTACAGGGGCGCCGATCAATCAGCCCCAGCATTTT.